This paragraph reports one T cell receptor (beta chain). Per the original data handling: Amplification from reference gene primers served as the basis for estimated nucleated cell counts. Profiled with immunoSEQ multiplex PCR; TCRdb holds only in-frame clones, not every one. Clone size and the V and J calls come from that table; the DNA yielded D and trimming. The sample has roughly 100,000 clones, roughly 84% seen once. These data belong to a study of blood T cell repertoires in COVID-19. At the level of the study: Samples representing acute and convalescent COVID-19 were sourced from the United States, Italy and Spain. Sample material is recorded as cDNA or gDNA derived from T cells, B-cell-depleted T cells, or PBMCs.

This CDR3 region has 16 residues. Trimming took 0 bases from V and 7 from J; bases not matched to a gene: 9. CDR1 is SGHKS, CDR2 YYEKEE, per germline (reference sequence). Sequenced sample: peripheral blood. The chain carries TRBV5-5 and TRBJ2-1; 8 bases align to TRBD1. The source is a man aged 60 to 69 with acute or convalescent COVID-19. CDR3 sequence: CASSLDGGTGVNEQFF. The CDR3 nucleotides are TGTGCCAGCAGCTTGGATGGGGGGACAGGAGTTAATGAGCAGTTCTTC.